A selection of T cell receptor beta chains follows, all from one sample in a study of blood T cell repertoires in COVID-19. Clones were sequenced by immunoSEQ multiplex PCR, and TCRdb holds only the in-frame ones, with some missing. The table has about 51,000 clones, 80% to 90% seen once. Sequencing used peripheral blood. The receptors were gathered from a man aged 55 to 69 with acute or convalescent COVID-19. The CDR3 runs from the conserved cysteine through the conserved F or W. The D gene is left open where the match is weak. Not all rows give a size; the values are once, few, many and, for expanded clones, a class.

v_call	d_call	cdr3_length	clone_size	j_call	cdr3_nt	cdr3_aa
TRBV28	TRBD1	15	few	TRBJ1-4	TGTGCCAGCAGGAGTTCGACAGGGACTAATGAAAAACTGTTTTTT	CASRSSTGTNEKLFF
TRBV4-1	TRBD1	17	-	TRBJ2-4	TGCGCCAGCAGCCAAGAGGGACAGGAGTTAGCCAAAAACATTCAGTACTTC	CASSQEGQELAKNIQYF
TRBV5-4	-	18	few	TRBJ1-6	TGTGCCAGCAGCTTGAGACAGTCCCCCTTAGGGAATAATTCACCCCTCCACTTT	CASSLRQSPLGNNSPLHF
TRBV5-8	TRBD2	15	-	TRBJ2-5	TGTGCCAGCAGCTTGGGACTAGCGGGAACAGAGACCCAGTACTTC	CASSLGLAGTETQYF
TRBV5-4	TRBD2	17	-	TRBJ2-3	TGTGCCAGCAGCTTGGAGCTAGCGGGGGGCAACACAGATACGCAGTATTTT	CASSLELAGGNTDTQYF
TRBV10-3	TRBD1	15	-	TRBJ2-3	TGTGCCATCAGTGAGTCGGGACAGGGCACAGATACGCAGTATTTT	CAISESGQGTDTQYF
TRBV3-1/TRBV3-2	TRBD1	15	-	TRBJ1-6	TGTGCCAGCAGCCAGACGTGGACAGGAGATTCACCCCTCCACTTT	CASSQTWTGDSPLHF
TRBV27	TRBD1	14	-	TRBJ2-7	TGTGCCAGCAGTTGGGGACAGGGGGACTACGAGCAGTACTTC	CASSWGQGDYEQYF
TRBV13	-	14	-	TRBJ2-7	TGTGCCAGCAGCTTGCGGACAAGCTCCTACGAGCAGTACTTC	CASSLRTSSYEQYF
TRBV7-3	TRBD2	16	-	TRBJ2-7	TGTGCCAGCAGCTTAAGGCGGGGGGACGGGACCTACGAGCAGTACTTC	CASSLRRGDGTYEQYF
TRBV2	TRBD1	16	-	TRBJ1-2	TGTGCCAGCAGTGAACCCTATAGACAGGGCAACTATGGCTACACCTTC	CASSEPYRQGNYGYTF
TRBV5-6	-	15	-	TRBJ1-4	TGTGCCAGCAGCGCGGACACTACAACTAATGAAAAACTGTTTTTT	CASSADTTTNEKLFF
TRBV5-1	TRBD1	16	-	TRBJ2-1	TGCGCCAGCAGCTCGAACAGGGGAGTTCAATACAATGAGCAGTTCTTC	CASSSNRGVQYNEQFF
TRBV4-1	-	16	-	TRBJ2-3	TGCGCCAGCAGCCAAGGACTAGGAGGGGGCACAGATACGCAGTATTTT	CASSQGLGGGTDTQYF
TRBV7-9	TRBD1	19	-	TRBJ1-1	TGTGCCAGCAGCCTATCTAGTGCCAGACAGGGGAAGATGAACACTGAAGCTTTCTTT	CASSLSSARQGKMNTEAFF
TRBV4-1	-	15	-	TRBJ1-5	TGCGCCAGCAGCCAAGATCCAAATAGCAATCAGCCCCAGCATTTT	CASSQDPNSNQPQHF
TRBV9	-	14	-	TRBJ1-3	TGTGCCAGCACCCAAGGGGGAGGGGGAAACACCATATATTTT	CASTQGGGGNTIYF